A selection of T cell receptor beta chains follows, all from one sample in a study of early T cells in non-severe SARS-CoV-2 infection. Each CDR3 protein is one row after TCRdb ran MiXCR on the 5' RACE reads. The sample gives 35,000 to 45,000 distinct CDR3 sequences, 5% to 6.5% of which show up once; about 8.3% is in the top ten. The sequences come from whole blood, collected at baseline. The receptors come from an adult who was a healthcare worker with PCR-confirmed SARS-CoV-2 infection or an uninfected control (not recorded which). The conserved cysteine and the conserved F or W are not part of the CDR3 here. Not every row has a clone size; where given, it reads once, few, many or a size class.

clone_size j_call v_call cdr3_aa
NA TRBJ2-7 TRBV18 ASSPTGPYEQY
NA TRBJ2-3 TRBV19 ASRETASTDTQY
many TRBJ2-7 TRBV7-9 ASSLMDRNSYEQY
NA TRBJ1-2 TRBV5-4 ASSLSGTPNYGYT
many TRBJ1-1 TRBV7-6 ASSLRSSGQGGAF
many TRBJ2-5 TRBV27 ASVATQY
many TRBJ2-5 TRBV12-3/TRBV12-4 ASSLLFQETQY
many TRBJ2-3 TRBV11-2 ASRDRTSTDTQY
few TRBJ1-5 TRBV10-3 AISGGQGNNQPQH
many TRBJ2-6 TRBV28 ASRKGQGFGANVLT
many TRBJ2-1 TRBV11-2 ASSFSAGGNEQF
many TRBJ2-6 TRBV5-1 ASSLTPGANVLT